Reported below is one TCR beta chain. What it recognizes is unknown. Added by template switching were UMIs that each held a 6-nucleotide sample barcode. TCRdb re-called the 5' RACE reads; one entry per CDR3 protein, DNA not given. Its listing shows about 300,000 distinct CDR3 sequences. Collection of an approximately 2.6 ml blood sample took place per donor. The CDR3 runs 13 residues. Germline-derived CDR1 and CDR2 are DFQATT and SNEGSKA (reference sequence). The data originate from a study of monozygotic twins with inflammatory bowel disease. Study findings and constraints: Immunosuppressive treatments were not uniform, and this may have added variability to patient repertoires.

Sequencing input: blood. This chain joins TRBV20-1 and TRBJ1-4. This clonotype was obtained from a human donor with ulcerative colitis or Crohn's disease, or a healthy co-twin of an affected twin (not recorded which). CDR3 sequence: CSARDRLNEKLFF.